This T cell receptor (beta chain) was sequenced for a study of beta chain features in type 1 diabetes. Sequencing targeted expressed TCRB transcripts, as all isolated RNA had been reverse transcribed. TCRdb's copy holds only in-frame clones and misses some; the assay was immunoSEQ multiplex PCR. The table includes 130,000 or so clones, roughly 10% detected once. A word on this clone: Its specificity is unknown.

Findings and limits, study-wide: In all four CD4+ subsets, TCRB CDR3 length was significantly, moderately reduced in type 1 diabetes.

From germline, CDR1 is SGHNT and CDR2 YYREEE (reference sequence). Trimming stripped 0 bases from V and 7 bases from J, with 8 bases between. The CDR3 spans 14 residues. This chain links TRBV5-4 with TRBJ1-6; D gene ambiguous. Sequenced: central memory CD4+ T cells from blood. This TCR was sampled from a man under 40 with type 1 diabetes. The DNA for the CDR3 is TGTGCCAGCAGCTTGGGAGGGATGAATTCACCCCTCCACTTT. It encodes CASSLGGMNSPLHF.